The present entry profiles one T cell receptor (beta chain) with its context. Its antigen is currently unknown. The data were obtained in a study of response to subunit inactivated influenza vaccine. General study results and limits: It was the authors' suggestion that each seasonal influenza vaccination recruits few new T cells.

Trimming at V came to 3 bases and at J to 5 bases, leaving 6 bases not matched to a gene. The CDR3 is 16 residues long. Germline V CDR1 and CDR2: SGDLS, YYNGEE. One entry per CDR3 protein results from TCRdb running MiXCR on the RT-PCR reads. This table holds around 600,000 distinct CDR3 sequences, around 11% found once. The same data also contributed to another study, on T cells expressing NK-cell markers. As reported in that work: Synthesis of TCR beta cDNA relied on 5'RACE template switching carrying UMIs. Whether expanded NKG2C+ T cell clones were HCMV-specific remained unclear.

The chain carries TRBV9 and TRBJ2-3; 13 bases map to TRBD2. The sequenced sample was PBMCs from blood, obtained on the day of vaccination. This TCR derives from a man aged 50-60 years who received an inactivated influenza vaccine. The CDR3 DNA reads as TGTGCCAGCAGCGGACTAGCGGGGGGCTGGATAGATACGCAGTATTTT. Amino acid sequence: CASSGLAGGWIDTQYF.